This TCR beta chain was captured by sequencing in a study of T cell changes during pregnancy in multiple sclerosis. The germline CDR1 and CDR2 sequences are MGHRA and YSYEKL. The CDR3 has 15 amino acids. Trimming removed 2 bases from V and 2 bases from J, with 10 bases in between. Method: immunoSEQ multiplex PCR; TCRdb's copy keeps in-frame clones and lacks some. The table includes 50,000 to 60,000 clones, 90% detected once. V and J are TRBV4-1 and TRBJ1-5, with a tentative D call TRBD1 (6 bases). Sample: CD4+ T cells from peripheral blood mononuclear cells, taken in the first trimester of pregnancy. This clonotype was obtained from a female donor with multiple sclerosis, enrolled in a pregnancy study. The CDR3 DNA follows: TGCGCCAGCAGCCAACCTCGACAGGGCAATCAGCCCCAGCATTTT. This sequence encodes CASSQPRQGNQPQHF.